This entry features one T cell receptor beta chain sequence. Its matching antigen is unknown. This sample was taken from a study of CD8 T cells in Susac syndrome. General study points: The study acknowledged a relatively small number of individuals in its TCR sequencing and HLA analysis.

The sequenced target, TCR beta, came from blood CD8+ and CD4+ T cells. Negative isolation yielded the CD8+ and CD4+ T cells, while FACS enriched the TEMRA cells. The trim removed 1 base at V and 10 bases at J, leaving 6 bases unmatched. CDR3 length equals 15 residues. Germline assignment: CDR1 LGHDT and CDR2 YNNKEL (reference sequence). Reverse transcription of about 0.45 to 1 ug RNA used random hexamers. Across 54 Vbeta and 13 Jbeta, TCR beta CDR3 was amplified with immunoSEQ multiplex PCR. TCRdb processed the immunoSEQ multiplex PCR reads anew with MiXCR; each CDR3 protein has one entry. The sample holds around 71,000 distinct CDR3 sequences, roughly 95% seen once.

V and J are TRBV3-1 and TRBJ2-1; the match to TRBD2 covers 11 bases. The sample consisted of CD4+ T cells from PBMCs. This TCR was sampled from a human donor with multiple sclerosis. Written as DNA, the CDR3 is TGTGCCAGCAGCCAAGCGCTAGCGGGGGGAGTGGAGCAGTTCTTC. This encodes CASSQALAGGVEQFF.